These 2 T cell receptor beta chains were all obtained from the same sample, sequenced in a study of blood T cell repertoires in COVID-19. Repertoires were generated with immunoSEQ multiplex PCR, while TCRdb's copy carries only in-frame clones and drops some. The sample lists about 71,000 clones; about 76% were seen once. Input material: peripheral blood. The receptor source for this set is a woman aged 80 or older with active or convalescent COVID-19.

This chain connects TRBV7-2 to TRBJ2-7, with TRBD1 matching over 8 bases. The length of the CDR3 is 18 residues. Trimming cost V 1 base and J 9 bases; bases outside gene matches: 20. Germline loops: CDR1 SGHTA, CDR2 FQGNSA. The CDR3 DNA sequence: TGTGCCAGCAGCTTAGAGGGCGCTGGACAGGGTTGGTATACGGTGCAGTACTTC. Residues: CASSLEGAGQGWYTVQYF.

V usage is TRBV5-4 and J usage is TRBJ2-3; possible D gene TRBD2, 5 bases. Trimming took off 0 bases at V and 3 bases at J, with 11 bases between the two ends. This CDR3 comprises 15 residues. CDR1 SGHNT and CDR2 YYREEE come from the germline V gene (reference sequence). CDR3 in amino acids: CASSLDPSGTDTQYF. CDR3 nucleotide sequence: TGTGCCAGCAGCTTGGACCCCTCGGGGACAGATACGCAGTATTTT.